This TCR beta chain was retrieved from a study of shared clonotypes between healthy human individuals. Study-level findings and limits: Collection of samples was limited to blood; tissue repertoires likely differ.

Notes on this clone: The antigen is undetermined.

In germline, CDR1 is SGHDN, CDR2 FVKESK. V dropped 0 bases and J dropped 6 bases, with 15 bases sitting between them. The CDR3 has 16 residues. In the source study's methods: Junction-only immunoSEQ sequences carried no quality scores, so filtering differed. Only in-frame clones appear in the TCRdb table, and some are missing; sequencing was by immunoSEQ multiplex PCR. V and J calls and clone size are those listed in that table; D and trimming were worked out from the DNA. The sample contains 1,100,000 or so clones, about 84% of which appear only once. The material sequenced was memory CD4+ T cells from PBMCs. Noted subset: CD45RA-negative fraction. The V call is TRBV14, the J call TRBJ2-1; possible D gene TRBD2, 6 bases. This receptor was taken from a young man in good health. Some clones in this sample may be carry-over from other donors' samples. CDR3: CASSQDERALLNEQFF. The CDR3 coding sequence is TGTGCCAGCAGCCAAGATGAGCGGGCCCTACTCAATGAGCAGTTCTTC.